This TCR beta chain was found in a study of blood T cell repertoires in COVID-19. The table came from immunoSEQ multiplex PCR; TCRdb's copy has only in-frame clones and leaves some out. Among 48,000 or so clones listed, roughly 88% were seen once. CDR3 length: 14 amino acids. The V gene's germline CDR1 is GTSNPN and CDR2 SVGIG (reference sequence). V was pared by 5 bases and J by 2 bases, with 6 bases of the junction left unmatched. Sequencing input: peripheral blood. The chain uses TRBV30 and TRBJ1-2; TRBD1 matches at 9 bases. The source is a human donor in a cohort sampled during active COVID-19. The CDR3 DNA follows: TGTGCCTGGGCTACCGGGACAGGGAACTATGGCTACACCTTC. Protein product: CAWATGTGNYGYTF.